This T cell receptor beta chain was sequenced for a study of identical twins. Germline assignment: CDR1 SEHNR and CDR2 FQNEAQ (reference sequence). V gave up 2 bases and J gave up 15 bases, with 14 bases separating them. This CDR3 is 12 amino acids long. Study-wide results and caveats: Possibly, invariant MAIT and iNKT cells partly confounded zero-insertion analyses.

Carrying unique molecular identifiers, the cDNA also gained a universal primer site through template switching. In TCRdb, the 5' RACE reads were re-called with MiXCR into one record per CDR3 protein. The sample includes some 1,600,000 distinct CDR3 sequences, more than 30% seen only once; the top ten take more than 0.25%. Of note for this clonotype: Its specificity is unknown.

The TCR was taken from a newborn girl in good health. Sample: cord blood. The genes are TRBV7-9 and TRBJ2-1, with D uncertain. The CDR3 bases are TGTGCCAGCAGCTTATTTTCCAAGAGGCCGTTCTTC. This codes for CASSLFSKRPFF.